The 30 T cell receptor beta chains in this list originate from one sample, sequenced in a study of read filtering for tumor transcriptome and immune sequencing. From approximately 430 ng of RNA, a library with molecular barcoded alpha/delta and beta/gamma adaptors was made. TCRdb processed the reads anew with MiXCR; each CDR3 protein has one entry. The table lists 93,000 or so distinct CDR3 sequences, 20% to 25% of them singletons, with about an eighth in the top ten. Sequenced: a population of CD138-negative cells sorted from bone marrow. These receptor sequences come from a donor at least 40 years old with multiple myeloma.

This clonotype was found a few times. The rearrangement links TRBV29-1 to TRBJ1-1; D unclear. This CDR3 has 12 amino acids. The V and J ends lost 4 bases and 1 base respectively, with 7 bases between them. The germline gives CDR1 SQVTM, CDR2 ANQGSEA. The CDR3 protein is CSVVRQNTEAFF. The CDR3, as DNA: TGCAGCGTTGTACGCCAGAACACTGAAGCTTTCTTT.

The chain recombines TRBV7-2 with TRBJ2-5, with D possibly being TRBD1 (6 bases). Trimming took off 0 bases at V and 4 bases at J, with 9 bases between the two ends. Germline V lookup: CDR1 SGHTA, CDR2 FQGNSA. The CDR3 extends over 14 amino acids. This chain's CDR3 is CASSLAGARETQYF. The CDR3 region has the DNA TGTGCCAGCAGCTTAGCGGGGGCCCGAGAGACCCAGTACTTC.

This clonotype showed up many times. J is TRBJ2-2 and V is TRBV5-1, with D possibly matching TRBD1 (5 bases). The ends were cut back, 0 bases at V and 3 bases at J, with 9 bases in the middle. The CDR3 totals 15 residues. The V gene's germline CDR1 is SGHRS and CDR2 YFSETQ. In DNA, the CDR3 is TGCGCCAGCAGCTTGGACAGGTTTGACACCGGGGAGCTGTTTTTT. Its translation: CASSLDRFDTGELFF.

This rearrangement joins TRBV20-1 to TRBJ2-3; 11 bases are shared with TRBD2. The germline gives CDR1 DFQATT, CDR2 SNEGSKA (reference sequence). This CDR3 has 13 amino acids. Trimming removed 6 bases from V and 5 bases from J; junction bases left unmatched: 4. Written as DNA, the CDR3 is TGCAGTGCCGAACTAGCGGGGGTAGATACGCAGTATTTT. Amino acid sequence: CSAELAGVDTQYF.

This clonotype was seen at least ten times. The V gene is TRBV7-9, the J gene TRBJ2-5; D might be TRBD2 (5 bases). Trimming pared 4 bases from V and 0 bases from J, leaving 6 bases between. The length of the CDR3 is 13 residues. Germline lookup yields CDR1 SEHNR and CDR2 FQNEAQ (reference sequence). The CDR3 nucleotides are TGTGCCAGCAGCTGGGAGAACCAAGAGACCCAGTACTTC. Amino acid sequence: CASSWENQETQYF.

The gene calls are TRBV18 and TRBJ1-5, with D possibly being TRBD1 (5 bases). CDR3 length: 16 residues. From germline, CDR1 is KGHSH and CDR2 LQKENI. Trimming pared 1 base from V and 1 base from J, leaving 11 bases between. The CDR3 here is CASSPQGQGSNQPQHF. The CDR3 DNA reads TGTGCCAGCTCACCACAAGGCCAGGGAAGCAATCAGCCCCAGCATTTT.

With respect to this clonotype: It may be a read error: a sequence one base away is much more abundant. The V call is TRBV20-1, the J call TRBJ2-5; TRBD2 aligns across 7 bases. The CDR3 runs 13 residues. Per germline, CDR1 DFQATT and CDR2 SNEGSKA (reference sequence). In nucleotides, the CDR3 is TGCAGTGCTAGAGATCGGGGGGTAGAGACCCAGTGCTTC. This encodes CSARDRGVETQCF.

A remark on this clonotype: The junction differs from germline at one of its ends, possibly a read error. The genes are TRBV7-9 and TRBJ1-2, with TRBD1 identical over 9 bases. The V gene's germline CDR1 is SEHNR and CDR2 FQNEAQ (reference sequence). The CDR3 is made up of 11 amino acids. The DNA for the CDR3 is TGTGCCAGCAGCCCCCGGGACAGGGCCGGCTTC. It is translated as CASSPRDRAGF. The variable domain in full, with the rest retrieved from reference TRBV7-9 and TRBJ1-2, is DTGVSQNPRHKITKRGQNVTFRCDPISEHNRLYWYRQTLGQGPEFLTYFQNEAQLEKSRLLSDRFSAERPKGSFSTLEIQRTEQGDSAMYLCASSPRDRAGFGSGTRLTVV.

In its sample, this clonotype was seen many times. This chain connects TRBV14 to TRBJ2-7; D may be TRBD1 (6 bases). CDR3 length: 15 amino acids. V lost 0 bases to trimming and J lost 2 bases, with 11 bases between them. Per the germline V gene, CDR1 is SGHDN and CDR2 is FVKESK. Written as DNA, the CDR3 is TGTGCCAGCAGCCAAGAGAAGGCAGGGGCCTACGAGCAGTACTTC. This gives the protein CASSQEKAGAYEQYF. The complete variable domain, with remaining parts taken from reference TRBV14 and TRBJ2-7, reads EAGVTQFPSHSVIEKGQTVTLRCDPISGHDNLYWYRRVMGKEIKFLLHFVKESKQDESGMPNNRFLAERTGGTYSTLKVQPAELEDSGVYFCASSQEKAGAYEQYFGPGTRLTVT.

The J gene is TRBJ2-5, the V gene TRBV4-2; 9 bases line up with TRBD2. CDR1 and CDR2 (germline): LGHNA, YNFKEQ. The CDR3 is made up of 19 amino acids. The V and J ends lost 0 bases and 4 bases, in that order; junction bases with no gene match: 15. CDR3 region: CASSQDFRWAGGPLETQYF. CDR3 sequence (DNA): TGTGCCAGCAGCCAAGATTTCCGGTGGGCGGGGGGGCCCTTAGAGACCCAGTACTTC.

At least ten counts were recorded for this clonotype. The chain couples TRBV4-1 to TRBJ1-5; weak D call: TRBD1 (6 bases). V lost 2 bases and J lost 5, with 13 bases in between. CDR1 is MGHRA, CDR2 YSYEKL, per germline. The CDR3 has 15 amino acids. CDR3 nucleotide sequence: TGCGCCAGCAGCCAAATTGGGGGGGGCGATCAGCCCCAGCATTTT. It codes for CASSQIGGGDQPQHF.

This clonotype was seen many times. The V call is TRBV28, the J call TRBJ2-7; 11 positions match TRBD2. CDR1 is MDHEN, CDR2 SYDVKM, per germline. The CDR3 is 16 residues long. V shed 5 bases and J 2 bases; nucleotides not matched to a gene: 8. The CDR3 loop is CASSPSSGGPPYEQYF. The CDR3 DNA sequence: TGTGCCAGCAGTCCATCTAGCGGGGGGCCCCCCTACGAGCAGTACTTC.

Remarks on this clonotype: A single base separates this from a much larger clone, so it may be a read error. The chain employs TRBV28 and TRBJ1-5; 12 bases fit TRBD1. The CDR3 spans 16 residues. Germline lookup yields CDR1 MDHEN and CDR2 SYDVKM. The CDR3: CASSLAGQGAFQLQHF. The CDR3, as DNA: TGTGCCAGCAGTTTAGCGGGACAGGGGGCTTTTCAGCTCCAGCATTTT.

This clonotype was detected a few times. The chain employs TRBV5-1 and TRBJ2-7, with 11 nucleotides matching TRBD2. With 4 bases clipped from V and 6 bases from J, the junction kept 18 bases outside the gene matches. The CDR3 extends over 18 amino acids. From germline, CDR1 is SGHRS and CDR2 YFSETQ. CDR3: CASSRGLAVGASSGEQYF. For the CDR3, the DNA is TGCGCCAGCAGCCGGGGACTAGCGGTGGGGGCATCGTCGGGCGAGCAGTACTTC.

This clonotype was detected many times. This chain joins TRBV11-2 and TRBJ1-1; D unclear. The CDR3 is 15 amino acids. The V gene's germline CDR1 is SGHAT and CDR2 FQNNGV. V was pared by 1 base and J by 7 bases, with 16 bases between. In DNA form, the CDR3 reads TGTGCCAGCAGCTTAGCCGCAACGGGGAAACATGAAGCTTTCTTT. This gives the protein CASSLAATGKHEAFF.

This clonotype was found many times. V and J are TRBV29-1 and TRBJ1-5; maybe TRBD1 (5 bases). V was pared by 7 bases and J by 11 bases, with 18 bases between. Germline CDR1 is SQVTM and CDR2 is ANQGSEA. The CDR3 is made up of 12 amino acids. The CDR3 DNA sequence: TGCAGCGCAACCTTGGGACCCGGGGCCCAGCATTTT. This encodes CSATLGPGAQHF.

This clonotype occurred once. A much larger clonotype is one base distant, so this may be a read error. The chain employs TRBV7-8 and TRBJ2-3; TRBD1 agrees at 8 bases. This CDR3 has 15 residues. Germline V gives CDR1 SGHVS, CDR2 FQNEAQ. V shed 4 bases, J shed 8 bases, and the junction held 11 bases outside the gene matches. CDR3 loop: CASSSNQGASGTQYF. The DNA of the CDR3 is TGTGCCAGCAGCTCAAATCAGGGGGCCTCAGGTACGCAGTATTTT.

On this clonotype itself: This clone may be a read error of a much larger clone one base away. The rearrangement links TRBV12-3 or TRBV12-4 to TRBJ1-1, with D unresolved. This CDR3 has 13 residues. V was trimmed by 6 bases and J by 4 bases, leaving 12 bases between them. Here the CDR3 DNA reads TGTGCCAGCAGCCGATCTACGAGCACTGAAGCTTTCTTT. This translates into CASSRSTSTEAFF.

A word on this clonotype: The junction differs from germline at one of its ends, possibly a read error. This chain joins TRBV27 and TRBJ2-7; 7 bases map to TRBD2. The CDR3 covers 14 residues. Germline-derived CDR1 and CDR2 are MNHEY and SMNVEV (reference sequence). CDR3 amino acids: CASGWTGGPYEQHF. DNA of the CDR3: TGTGCCAGCGGTTGGACGGGAGGACCCTACGAGCAGCACTTC.

The table lists this clonotype with many counts. The V and J genes are TRBV7-9 and TRBJ1-6, with no clear D. V lost 5 bases and J 6 bases, leaving 14 bases between the germline ends. This CDR3 is 15 amino acids long. Germline CDR1 is SEHNR and CDR2 is FQNEAQ (reference sequence). The CDR3: CASSLGGPSNSPLHF. In DNA, the CDR3 is TGTGCCAGCAGCCTCGGAGGGCCTAGTAATTCACCCCTCCACTTT.

About this clonotype itself: This clone may be a read error of a much larger clone one base away. The rearrangement links TRBV7-2 to TRBJ2-3, with D tentatively TRBD2 (5 bases). The ends were cut back, 5 bases at V and 4 bases at J, with 13 bases in the middle. The CDR3 contains 14 residues. CDR1 and CDR2 (germline): SGHTA, FQGNSA. The CDR3: CASSPFGSADTQYF. As DNA, the CDR3 is TGTGCCAGCAGCCCCTTTGGGAGCGCAGATACGCAGTATTTT.

This clonotype was seen many times. The genes are TRBV6-1 and TRBJ1-2, with D maybe TRBD1 (5 bases). The CDR3 is 14 residues long. CDR1 is MNHNS and CDR2 is SASEGT in the germline V gene. V lost 1 base, J lost 4 bases, and 10 bases lay in between. The CDR3 spells CASSEVQVVYGYTF. CDR3 sequence (DNA): TGTGCCAGCAGTGAAGTACAGGTAGTCTATGGCTACACCTTC.

This clonotype appeared many times. This chain joins TRBV28 and TRBJ1-5; the D is unclear. The CDR3 is 14 amino acids. V dropped 5 bases and J dropped 7 bases, with 15 bases sitting between them. Germline CDR1 and CDR2: MDHEN and SYDVKM. CDR3 DNA sequence: TGTGCCAGCAGTCATACCGTTGGTGAGCAGCCCCAGCATTTT. Its translation: CASSHTVGEQPQHF. Filled out from reference TRBV28 and TRBJ1-5, the complete variable domain reads DVKVTQSSRYLVKRTGEKVFLECVQDMDHENMFWYRQDPGLGLRLIYFSYDVKMKEKGDIPEGYSVSREKKERFSLILESASTNQTSMYLCASSHTVGEQPQHFGDGTRLSIL.

This clonotype appeared many times. The chain recombines TRBV5-1 with TRBJ2-5; D possibly matches TRBD1 or TRBD2 (5 bases each). V lost 4 bases, J lost 5 bases, and 18 bases lay in between. Germline-derived CDR1 and CDR2 are SGHRS and YFSETQ. The CDR3 length is 15 residues. CDR3 sequence reads: CASSRTWGTQETQYF. In DNA form, the CDR3 reads TGCGCCAGCAGCCGTACCTGGGGGACGCAGGAGACCCAGTACTTC.

This clonotype appeared many times. J is TRBJ1-5 and V is TRBV15; D gene ambiguous. V shed 7 bases and J shed 8 bases, with 24 bases lying between them. The CDR3 spans 16 residues. Germline CDR1 reads LNHNV; CDR2 reads YYDKDF (reference sequence). As DNA, the CDR3 is TGTGCCACCAAGGAGTTCTTGCAACAGCTACCTAAGCCCCAGCATTTT. Protein: CATKEFLQQLPKPQHF.

The chain joins TRBV7-9 to TRBJ2-6; 9 bases line up with TRBD1. This CDR3 contains 15 residues. V lost 10 bases, J lost 0 bases, and 4 bases stayed unmatched. The germline CDR1 and CDR2 sequences are SEHNR and FQNEAQ (reference sequence). The CDR3 spells CAKTGGGSGANVLTF. CDR3 coding DNA: TGTGCCAAGACAGGGGGTGGCTCTGGGGCCAACGTCCTGACTTTC.

With regard to this clonotype: Given a much more abundant clone one base away, this may be a read error. CDR3 DNA sequence: TGTGCCGGCAGTGAAGCGCCCTTGGGTACGCAGTATTTT. Protein product: CAGSEAPLGTQYF. J is TRBJ2-3 and V is TRBV6-1; no clear D gene. The germline CDR1 and CDR2 sequences are MNHNS and SASEGT. The CDR3 is 13 residues long.

There are many counts of this clonotype. The CDR3 here is CAGSTGVTEAFF. CDR3 DNA: TGTGCCGGATCGACAGGGGTGACTGAAGCTTTCTTT. The rearrangement uses TRBV28 and TRBJ1-1; 8 nucleotides align to TRBD1. Germline V lookup: CDR1 MDHEN, CDR2 SYDVKM. The CDR3 contains 12 residues. The V gene end was trimmed by 11 bases and the J gene end by 5 bases; junction bases not matched to a gene: 7.

In its sample, this clonotype was seen a few times. The chain recombines TRBV4-1 with TRBJ1-3, with D unresolved. Trimming removed 0 bases from V and 0 bases from J, with 9 bases in between. The CDR3 is 16 amino acids. The germline V gene has CDR1 MGHRA and CDR2 YSYEKL. The CDR3 is CASSQEVTHSGNTIYF. For the CDR3, the DNA is TGCGCCAGCAGCCAAGAAGTAACCCACTCTGGAAACACCATATATTTT.

This clonotype has a count of ten or more. The chain recombines TRBV9 with TRBJ2-7; 7 bases fit TRBD1. The CDR3 is 14 residues long. Germline CDR1 is SGDLS and CDR2 is YYNGEE. Germline trimming cut 3 bases from V and 3 bases from J; bases unmatched to any gene: 6. This CDR3 is CASSEKGQFYEQYF. DNA of the CDR3: TGTGCCAGCAGCGAGAAGGGACAGTTCTACGAGCAGTACTTC.